The 25 T cell receptor beta chains listed next were all sequenced from one sample in a study of blood T cell repertoires in COVID-19. Assay used: immunoSEQ multiplex PCR; TCRdb lists only in-frame clones, some missing. There are about 240,000 clones in the sample; around 90% occur only once, and 6% to 9% lies in the top ten. The source material was peripheral blood. The receptors were sampled from a man in his 60s who had recovered from COVID-19.

This chain links TRBV4-1 with TRBJ1-6; 9 positions match TRBD1. CDR1 and CDR2 from the germline V gene are MGHRA and YSYEKL. The ends lost 1 base at V and 9 bases at J; junction bases unmatched: 1. CDR3 length equals 14 residues. CDR3 DNA: TGCGCCAGCAGCCAAGGGGACAGGGCTTCACCCCTCCACTTT. This gives the protein CASSQGDRASPLHF.

For the CDR3, the DNA is TGTGCCAGCAGTGACTCGACTAGCGGGAGTGGGGATACGCAGTATTTT. Its protein product is CASSDSTSGSGDTQYF. The V and J genes are TRBV2 and TRBJ2-3; 12 bases fit TRBD2. This CDR3 comprises 16 residues. Losses at the gene ends were 3 bases for V and 6 bases for J; bases not matched to a gene: 7. Germline values: CDR1 SNHLY, CDR2 FYNNEI.

The chain is built from TRBV5-1 and TRBJ1-2; 8 bases align to TRBD1. The CDR3 length is 14 residues. With 5 bases clipped from V and 5 bases from J, the junction kept 8 bases outside the gene matches. The V gene's germline CDR1 is SGHRS and CDR2 YFSETQ. CDR3 in DNA: TGCGCCAGCAGAAACAATCAGGGGGCGTATGGCTACACCTTC. Translating gives CASRNNQGAYGYTF.

This chain connects TRBV28 to TRBJ1-5; possible D gene TRBD1, 5 bases. Germline CDR1 is MDHEN and CDR2 is SYDVKM. V lost 1 base, J lost 0 bases, and 10 bases lay in between. The CDR3 runs 16 residues. The CDR3 protein is CASSLYMGRSNQPQHF. The CDR3 nucleotides read TGTGCCAGCAGTTTATATATGGGGCGTAGCAATCAGCCCCAGCATTTT. Full variable domain (rest looked up from reference TRBV28 and TRBJ1-5): DVKVTQSSRYLVKRTGEKVFLECVQDMDHENMFWYRQDPGLGLRLIYFSYDVKMKEKGDIPEGYSVSREKKERFSLILESASTNQTSMYLCASSLYMGRSNQPQHFGDGTRLSIL.

V and J are TRBV7-9 and TRBJ2-3, with a weak D call TRBD1 (6 bases). CDR1 and CDR2 (germline): SEHNR, FQNEAQ (reference sequence). The CDR3 runs to 16 residues. Trimming removed 3 bases from V and 1 base from J, with 14 bases in between. The CDR3 loop reads CASSLSQGQGTDTQYF. The CDR3 DNA follows: TGTGCCAGCAGCTTGTCACAGGGACAAGGCACAGATACGCAGTATTTT.

The gene calls are TRBV5-1 and TRBJ2-2; 7 nucleotides align to TRBD2. Per germline, CDR1 SGHRS and CDR2 YFSETQ. This CDR3 has 18 residues. Germline trimming cut 0 bases from V and 0 bases from J; bases unmatched to any gene: 8. The CDR3 bases are TGCGCCAGCAGCTTGGGGTCTAGCGGCACCTCGAACACCGGGGAGCTGTTTTTT. Its protein is CASSLGSSGTSNTGELFF. Drawing the rest from reference TRBV5-1 and TRBJ2-2, the complete variable domain is KAGVTQTPRYLIKTRGQQVTLSCSPISGHRSVSWYQQTPGQGLQFLFEYFSETQRNKGNFPGRFSGRQFSNSRSEMNVSTLELGDSALYLCASSLGSSGTSNTGELFFGEGSRLTVL.

The chain carries TRBV5-5 and TRBJ2-5, with TRBD2 matching 12 bases. V was pared by 3 bases and J by 3 bases, with 12 bases of the junction left unmatched. This CDR3 has 18 residues. CDR1 is SGHKS, CDR2 YYEKEE, per germline (reference sequence). The CDR3 spells CASSYTFILAGGKETQYF. The CDR3 DNA follows: TGTGCCAGCAGCTACACCTTTATTCTAGCGGGGGGGAAAGAGACCCAGTACTTC.

This chain connects TRBV5-4 to TRBJ2-5; 8 nucleotides match TRBD2. This CDR3 has 14 amino acids. Per germline, CDR1 SGHNT and CDR2 YYREEE (reference sequence). V lost 3 bases and J lost 5; bases outside the gene matches: 6. The CDR3 DNA is TGTGCCAGCAGCTACGGGGGGGCGGGGGAGACCCAGTACTTC. This translates into CASSYGGAGETQYF. Full variable domain (rest looked up from reference TRBV5-4 and TRBJ2-5): ETGVTQSPTHLIKTRGQQVTLRCSSQSGHNTVSWYQQALGQGPQFIFQYYREEENGRGNFPPRFSGLQFPNYSSELNVNALELDDSALYLCASSYGGAGETQYFGPGTRLLVL.

The chain carries TRBV7-2 and TRBJ2-1; a possible D gene is TRBD1 (7 bases). The CDR3 runs 16 residues. Trimming cost V 3 bases and J 0 bases, with 12 bases left between them. From germline, CDR1 is SGHTA and CDR2 FQGNSA. DNA for the CDR3: TGTGCCAGCAGCTTCGCAGGGGGGAGCTCCTACAATGAGCAGTTCTTC. This codes for CASSFAGGSSYNEQFF.

The rearrangement joins TRBV18 to TRBJ1-1; 10 nucleotides agree with TRBD1. The J segment lost 4 bases and the V segment lost 2 bases, leaving 10 bases of the junction unmatched. In germline, CDR1 is KGHSH, CDR2 LQKENI. The CDR3 is made up of 17 amino acids. The CDR3 sequence is CASSPGLGDRGGTEAFF. CDR3 nucleotides: TGTGCCAGCTCACCAGGCTTGGGGGACAGGGGAGGCACTGAAGCTTTCTTT.

The CDR3 sequence is CASGGAQYV. Written as DNA, the CDR3 is TGTGCCAGCGGGGGGGCCCAGTACGTC. The chain has TRBV2 and TRBJ2-7; D perhaps matches TRBD2 (7 bases). Germline V gene sequence: CDR1 SNHLY, CDR2 FYNNEI. The CDR3 consists of 9 residues. V lost 8 bases and J lost 10, with 9 bases in between.

The gene calls are TRBV5-4 and TRBJ2-7, with TRBD2 as a possible D gene (6 bases). The CDR3 runs 14 residues. Germline lookup yields CDR1 SGHNT and CDR2 YYREEE (reference sequence). Between the trimmed V and J ends, which lost 4 bases and 5 bases, there was a span of 16 bases. The chain's CDR3 is CASSPLGGADEQYF. The CDR3, as DNA: TGTGCCAGCAGCCCCCTAGGAGGGGCCGACGAGCAGTACTTC.

The chain links TRBV6-6 to TRBJ2-2, with TRBD2 identical over 7 bases. V gave up 7 bases and J gave up 1 base; unmatched junction bases: 0. This CDR3 contains 13 residues. In germline, CDR1 is MNHNY, CDR2 SVGAGI (reference sequence). The CDR3 region is CASIAGNTGELFF. The CDR3 coding sequence is TGTGCCAGCATAGCGGGGAACACCGGGGAGCTGTTTTTT.

This clone is a singleton in its sample. This chain links TRBV12-5 with TRBJ2-6, with TRBD1 matching 7 bases. There are 19 residues in the CDR3. Trimming at V came to 2 bases and at J to 3 bases, leaving 13 bases not matched to a gene. CDR1 is LGHNT, CDR2 FRNRAP, per germline. CDR3 region: CASGLTRQGYLSGANVLTF. As DNA, the CDR3 is TGTGCTAGTGGTTTGACCCGACAGGGATATTTGAGTGGGGCCAACGTCCTGACTTTC.

Only a few counts were recorded for this clone. The rearrangement links TRBV5-4 to TRBJ2-3, with a tentative D call TRBD1 (6 bases). CDR1 SGHNT and CDR2 YYREEE come from the germline V gene (reference sequence). CDR3 length: 14 amino acids. With 3 bases removed from V and 5 bases from J, the gap between germline ends came to 13 bases. The CDR3 bases are TGTGCCAGCAGCTCAATACAGGGCGTAGATACGCAGTATTTT. Its protein product is CASSSIQGVDTQYF.

This chain links TRBV3-1 (or the pseudogene TRBV3-2) with TRBJ2-4; the match to TRBD1 covers 9 bases. The J segment lost 7 bases and the V segment lost 3 bases, leaving 7 bases of the junction unmatched. CDR1 and CDR2 from the germline V gene are LGHDT and YNNKEL (reference sequence). The CDR3 has 15 residues. In DNA form, the CDR3 reads TGTGCCAGCAGCCATGGGACAGGGCATGTCAACATTCAGTACTTC. This encodes CASSHGTGHVNIQYF.

The DNA for the CDR3 is TGTGCCAGGACCCCGGGACTAGCGGTCACAGATACGCAGTATTTT. Its translation is CARTPGLAVTDTQYF. The chain carries TRBV2 and TRBJ2-3; 11 bases are shared with TRBD2. Germline V gene sequence: CDR1 SNHLY, CDR2 FYNNEI. The CDR3 spans 15 residues. The J segment lost 2 bases and the V segment lost 9 bases, leaving 7 bases of the junction unmatched.

In its sample, this clone was seen a few times. This sequence joins TRBV5-1 and TRBJ2-5, with D perhaps matching TRBD1 (6 bases). Trimming shortened V by 0 bases and J by 3 bases, and 15 bases separated the two germline ends. Germline-derived CDR1 and CDR2 are SGHRS and YFSETQ. The CDR3 loop spans 16 amino acids. The CDR3 loop is CASSLGVGTGKETQYF. CDR3 coding DNA: TGCGCCAGCAGCTTGGGCGTGGGCACAGGGAAAGAGACCCAGTACTTC.

The rearrangement uses TRBV7-8 and TRBJ1-3; 7 nucleotides agree with TRBD1. The CDR3 loop spans 16 amino acids. J lost 4 bases, V lost 2 bases, and 8 bases had no gene match. Germline CDR1 and CDR2: SGHVS and FQNEAQ. CDR3 amino acids: CASSLYDRESGNTIYF. Written as DNA, the CDR3 is TGTGCCAGCAGCTTATACGACAGGGAGTCCGGAAACACCATATATTTT.

This chain joins TRBV5-1 and TRBJ2-1, with 8 bases identical to TRBD1. This CDR3 is 14 amino acids long. Germline V CDR1 and CDR2: SGHRS, YFSETQ. J gave up 5 bases and V 6 bases, and 7 bases lay outside the gene matches. CDR3 coding DNA: TGCGCCAGCACATGGCAGGGGGCAAACAATGAGCAGTTCTTC. This encodes CASTWQGANNEQFF.

This clone was detected only a few times. This sequence joins TRBV19 and TRBJ2-5, with TRBD1 identical over 8 bases. The CDR3 loop spans 14 amino acids. Germline V gene lookup returns CDR1 LNHDA and CDR2 SQIVND (reference sequence). The V and J ends lost 10 bases and 5 bases, in that order; junction bases with no gene match: 12. This chain's CDR3 is CATHSAGGLETQYF. The CDR3 nucleotides read TGTGCCACCCACTCGGCAGGGGGCCTGGAGACCCAGTACTTC.

This clone was recorded a few times. The chain carries TRBV7-9 and TRBJ1-1; 12 positions agree with TRBD1. CDR3 size: 15 residues. Germline CDR1 reads SEHNR; CDR2 reads FQNEAQ (reference sequence). Germline trimming cut 5 bases from V and 7 bases from J; bases unmatched to any gene: 8. The CDR3 sequence: CASSNRDRGRYEAFF. CDR3 in DNA: TGTGCCAGCAGCAACCGGGACAGGGGGCGTTATGAAGCTTTCTTT.

This sequence joins TRBV24-1 and TRBJ1-1; D call uncertain. Germline CDR1 reads KGHDR; CDR2 reads SFDVKD. CDR3 length equals 14 residues. The germline V and J ends were trimmed by 2 bases and 0 bases, with 6 bases remaining between them. The CDR3 DNA reads TGTGCCACCAGTGATTCTACCGTGAACACTGAAGCTTTCTTT. Protein sequence: CATSDSTVNTEAFF.

The V and J genes are TRBV24-1 and TRBJ1-5; tentatively, D is TRBD1 (6 bases). V dropped 4 bases and J dropped 8 bases, with 17 bases sitting between them. The CDR3 totals 15 residues. CDR1 is KGHDR, CDR2 SFDVKD, per germline. The CDR3 nucleotides read TGTGCCACCAGTGACCCTACAGGGACCGGTGAGCCCCAGCATTTT. This codes for CATSDPTGTGEPQHF.

The chain joins TRBV5-1 to TRBJ1-2, with 8 bases fitting TRBD1. The V segment lost 0 bases and the J segment 3 bases; nucleotides outside the gene matches: 1. Germline V gives CDR1 SGHRS, CDR2 YFSETQ. The CDR3 covers 14 residues. The CDR3 region has the DNA TGCGCCAGCAGCTTGGGGACAGGGTACTATGGCTACACCTTC. Protein sequence: CASSLGTGYYGYTF. Using reference TRBV5-1 and TRBJ1-2 for the parts outside the CDR3, the full variable domain is KAGVTQTPRYLIKTRGQQVTLSCSPISGHRSVSWYQQTPGQGLQFLFEYFSETQRNKGNFPGRFSGRQFSNSRSEMNVSTLELGDSALYLCASSLGTGYYGYTFGSGTRLTVV.